This T cell receptor beta chain was identified in a study of cytotoxic CD8 clonotypes in ibrutinib-treated CLL. As for the study in general: When averaged across all of the samples, the counts came to approximately 280,000 productive templates and tens of thousands of productive rearrangements.

With sequencing, the targeted depth ranged from 1 in 200,000 to 1 in 1 million T cells. The method was immunoSEQ multiplex PCR; TCRdb's version includes in-frame clones alone and lacks a portion of them. The sample shows about 130,000 clones, about three quarters of them seen only once. Looked up from germline, CDR1 is ENHRY and CDR2 is SYGVKD. Trimming pared 8 bases from V and 6 bases from J, leaving 10 bases between. This CDR3 contains 12 residues. V is TRBV10-3 and J is TRBJ2-2; D may be TRBD1 (5 bases). The TCR sequence derives from a human donor with chronic lymphocytic leukemia. Sequencing was performed on PBMCs, taken after 24 months of ibrutinib treatment. The CDR3 loop is CAILGVSGELFF. The CDR3 bases are TGTGCCATCCTAGGGGTGTCCGGGGAGCTGTTTTTT.